This passage covers 7 T cell receptor beta chains from one sample sequenced in a study of T-cell memory formation after mild COVID-19. TCRdb re-called the 5' RACE reads through MiXCR, storing one row per CDR3 protein. The sample includes approximately 260,000 distinct CDR3 sequences, roughly 17% of them seen just once. Sequenced input: PBMCs or a T cell subset sorted from them (not recorded which). All receptors come from a man aged 18 to 30 who had mild COVID-19 (a few samples of this study predate the infection). Cell type and time point are not known.

The chain employs TRBV5-1 and TRBJ2-3, with D unclear. Looked up from germline, CDR1 is SGHRS and CDR2 is YFSETQ. Trimming removed 3 bases at V and 2 bases at J, with 13 bases between. CDR3 length: 15 residues. The CDR3 DNA sequence: TGCGCCAGCAGCTCTTCTATGGGATACACAGATACGCAGTATTTT. It encodes CASSSSMGYTDTQYF.

V is TRBV15 and J is TRBJ2-5; TRBD2 matches 10 bases. Germline CDR1 LNHNV, CDR2 YYDKDF (reference sequence). The J segment lost 5 bases and the V segment lost 0 bases, leaving 6 bases of the junction unmatched. This CDR3 is built from 16 residues. CDR3 protein: CATSREKRGGGETQYF. The DNA of the CDR3 is TGTGCCACCAGCAGAGAGAAGCGGGGGGGTGGGGAGACCCAGTACTTC.

This clonotype appeared many times. The V call is TRBV7-3, the J call TRBJ2-1, with a possible D match to TRBD1 (5 bases). Trimming stripped 4 bases from V and 6 bases from J, with 16 bases between. The CDR3 is made up of 15 amino acids. Germline CDR1 reads SGHTA; CDR2 reads FQGTGA. CDR3 amino acids: CASSSRQGRINEQFF. The DNA of the CDR3 is TGTGCCAGCAGCTCCCGGCAGGGCAGAATCAATGAGCAGTTCTTC. Variable domain in full (rest from reference TRBV7-3 and TRBJ2-1): GAGVSQTPSNKVTEKGKYVELRCDPISGHTALYWYRQSLGQGPEFLIYFQGTGAADDSGLPNDRFFAVRPEGSVSTLKIQRTERGDSAVYLCASSSRQGRINEQFFGPGTRLTVL.

This clonotype was recorded at least ten times. The J gene is TRBJ1-5, the V gene TRBV7-9, with no clear D. Per germline, CDR1 SEHNR and CDR2 FQNEAQ (reference sequence). Trimming removed 1 base from V and 5 bases from J, with 9 bases in between. The CDR3 extends over 14 amino acids. CDR3 bases: TGTGCCAGCAGCTTAGGGCAGGACCATCAGCCCCAGCATTTT. It yields the protein CASSLGQDHQPQHF.

This clonotype was counted only a few times. The rearrangement uses TRBV27 and TRBJ2-7, with TRBD1 identical over 8 bases. Germline CDR1 and CDR2: MNHEY and SMNVEV (reference sequence). CDR3 size: 15 residues. J gave up 5 bases and V 5 bases, and 11 bases lay outside the gene matches. DNA of the CDR3: TGTGCCAGCAGTCCACTCGGACAGGGTAGTGACGAGCAGTACGTC. It specifies CASSPLGQGSDEQYV.

This clonotype showed up just a few times. The CDR3 DNA sequence: TGTGCCACCAATCCGGGACGGACTTACGAGCAGTACGTC. This translates into CATNPGRTYEQYV. The chain is built from TRBV24-1 and TRBJ2-7; D tentatively reads TRBD1 or TRBD2 (5 bases each). The germline V gene has CDR1 KGHDR and CDR2 SFDVKD. V was trimmed by 8 bases and J by 4 bases, leaving 14 bases between them. The CDR3 runs 13 residues.

The table lists this clonotype with a few counts. The rearrangement uses TRBV12-3 or TRBV12-4 and TRBJ1-3; weak D call: TRBD1 (5 bases). The CDR3 is made up of 16 amino acids. V lost 6 bases and J lost 1, with 16 bases in between. CDR3 DNA: TGTGCCAGCAGAGAGGGGTTATGGTCATCTGGAAACACCATATATTTT. Amino acids: CASREGLWSSGNTIYF.